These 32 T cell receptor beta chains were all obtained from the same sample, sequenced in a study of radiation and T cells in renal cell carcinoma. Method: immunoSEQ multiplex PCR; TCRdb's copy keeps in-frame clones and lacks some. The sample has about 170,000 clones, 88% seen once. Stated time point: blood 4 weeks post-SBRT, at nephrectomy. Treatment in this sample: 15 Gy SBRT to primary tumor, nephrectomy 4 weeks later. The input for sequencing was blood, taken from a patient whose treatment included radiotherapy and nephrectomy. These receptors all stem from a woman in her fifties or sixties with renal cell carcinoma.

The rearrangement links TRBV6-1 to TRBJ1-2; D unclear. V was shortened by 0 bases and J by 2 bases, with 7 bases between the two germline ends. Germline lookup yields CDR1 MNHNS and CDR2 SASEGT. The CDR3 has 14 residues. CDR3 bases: TGTGCCAGCAGTGAAGCGGGAGAAAACTATGGCTACACCTTC. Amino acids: CASSEAGENYGYTF.

DNA for the CDR3: TGTGCCAGCAGCAAAGTAGACAAAACCTCCTACGAGCAGTACTTC. It codes for CASSKVDKTSYEQYF. The V and J genes are TRBV21-1 and TRBJ2-7; the DNA was not compared with TRBD1, the D call given in the table. TRBV21-1 is labeled a pseudogene. This CDR3 contains 15 residues.

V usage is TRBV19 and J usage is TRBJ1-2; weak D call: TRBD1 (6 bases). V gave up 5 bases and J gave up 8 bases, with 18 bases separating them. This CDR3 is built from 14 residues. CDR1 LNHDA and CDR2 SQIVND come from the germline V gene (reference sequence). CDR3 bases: TGTGCCAGTAGTCCCCCGGGGGCCTTCGGCGGCTACACCTTC. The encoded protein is CASSPPGAFGGYTF.

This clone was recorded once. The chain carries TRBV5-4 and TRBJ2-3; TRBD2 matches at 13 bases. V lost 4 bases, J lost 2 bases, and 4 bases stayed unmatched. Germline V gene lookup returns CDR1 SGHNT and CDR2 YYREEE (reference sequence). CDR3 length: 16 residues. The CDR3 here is CASSAGLAGHTDTQYF. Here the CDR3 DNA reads TGTGCCAGCAGCGCGGGACTAGCGGGGCACACAGATACGCAGTATTTT.

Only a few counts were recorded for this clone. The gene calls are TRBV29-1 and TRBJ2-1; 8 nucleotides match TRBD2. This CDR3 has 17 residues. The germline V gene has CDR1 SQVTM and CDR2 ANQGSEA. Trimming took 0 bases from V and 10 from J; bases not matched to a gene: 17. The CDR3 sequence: CSVEDWGKKRGTQEQFF. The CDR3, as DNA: TGCAGCGTTGAAGATTGGGGGAAAAAGCGGGGGACCCAGGAGCAGTTCTTC.

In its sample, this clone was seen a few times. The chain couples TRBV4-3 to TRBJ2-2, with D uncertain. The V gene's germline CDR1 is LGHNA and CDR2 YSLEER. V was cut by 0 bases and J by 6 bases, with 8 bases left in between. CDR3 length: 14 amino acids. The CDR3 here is CASSQEGIAGELFF. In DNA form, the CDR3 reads TGCGCCAGCAGCCAAGAAGGCATAGCCGGGGAGCTGTTTTTT.

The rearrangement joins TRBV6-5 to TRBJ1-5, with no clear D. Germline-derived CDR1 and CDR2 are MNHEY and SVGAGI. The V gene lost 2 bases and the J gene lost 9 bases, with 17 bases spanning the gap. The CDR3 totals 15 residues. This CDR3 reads CASSYAPGPVGPQHF. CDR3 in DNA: TGTGCCAGCAGTTACGCTCCCGGGCCCGTAGGGCCCCAGCATTTT.

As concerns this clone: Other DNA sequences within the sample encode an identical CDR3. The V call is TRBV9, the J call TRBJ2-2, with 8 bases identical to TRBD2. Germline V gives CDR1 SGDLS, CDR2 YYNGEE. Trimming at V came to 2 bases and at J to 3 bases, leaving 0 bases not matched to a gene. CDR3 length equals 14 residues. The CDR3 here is CASSVGGDTGELFF. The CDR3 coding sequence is TGTGCCAGCAGCGTCGGGGGGGACACCGGGGAGCTGTTTTTT. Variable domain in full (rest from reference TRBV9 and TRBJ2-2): DSGVTQTPKHLITATGQRVTLRCSPRSGDLSVYWYQQSLDQGLQFLIQYYNGEERAKGNILERFSAQQFPDLHSELNLSSLELGDSALYFCASSVGGDTGELFFGEGSRLTVL.

Here the CDR3 DNA reads TGTGCCAGCAAAATAGCGGGGGGGCTCGGCGAGCAGTTCTTC. Its protein is CASKIAGGLGEQFF. The V call is TRBV6-6, the J call TRBJ2-1; TRBD2 matches at 11 bases. The CDR3 has 14 amino acids. Germline V CDR1 and CDR2: MNHNY, SVGAGI (reference sequence). V shed 7 bases and J 10 bases; nucleotides not matched to a gene: 9.

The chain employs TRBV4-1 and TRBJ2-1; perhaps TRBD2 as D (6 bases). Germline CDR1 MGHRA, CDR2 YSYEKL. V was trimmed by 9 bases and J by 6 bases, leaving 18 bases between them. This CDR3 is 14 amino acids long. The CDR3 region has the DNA TGCGCCAGTCGAAGAGGCGGGACTGGCAATGAGCAGTTCTTC. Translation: CASRRGGTGNEQFF.

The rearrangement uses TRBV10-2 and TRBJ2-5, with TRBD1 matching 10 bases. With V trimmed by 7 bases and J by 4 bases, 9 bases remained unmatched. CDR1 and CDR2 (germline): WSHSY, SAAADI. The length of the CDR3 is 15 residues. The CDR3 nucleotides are TGCGCCAGCAAGAGACAGGGGGCTTCTGGAGAGACCCAGTACTTC. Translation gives CASKRQGASGETQYF.

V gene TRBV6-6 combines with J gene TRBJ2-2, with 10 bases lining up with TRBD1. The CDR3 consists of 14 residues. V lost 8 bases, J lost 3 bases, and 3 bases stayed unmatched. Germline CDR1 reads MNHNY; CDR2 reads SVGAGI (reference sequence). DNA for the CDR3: TGTGCCAGCCAGGACAGGGGGTACACCGGGGAGCTGTTTTTT. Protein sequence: CASQDRGYTGELFF.

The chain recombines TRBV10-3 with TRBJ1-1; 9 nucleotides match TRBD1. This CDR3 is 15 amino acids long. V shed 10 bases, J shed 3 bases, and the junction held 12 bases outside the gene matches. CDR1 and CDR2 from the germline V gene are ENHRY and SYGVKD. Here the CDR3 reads CATKKIDRGDTEAFF. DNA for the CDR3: TGTGCCACCAAGAAAATAGACAGGGGGGACACTGAAGCTTTCTTT.

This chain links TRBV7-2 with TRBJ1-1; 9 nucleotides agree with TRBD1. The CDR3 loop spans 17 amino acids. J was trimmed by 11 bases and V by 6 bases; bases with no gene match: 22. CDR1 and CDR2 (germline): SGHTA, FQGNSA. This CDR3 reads CASRVKGTGSLRGGAFF. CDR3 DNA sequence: TGTGCCAGCAGAGTAAAGGGGACAGGGAGTTTAAGAGGAGGGGCTTTCTTT.

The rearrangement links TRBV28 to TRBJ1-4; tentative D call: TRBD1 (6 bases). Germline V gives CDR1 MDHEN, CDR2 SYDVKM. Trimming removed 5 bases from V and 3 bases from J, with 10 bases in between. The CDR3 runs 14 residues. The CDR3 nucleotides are TGTGCCAGCAGTACCCAGGGGTCTAATGAAAAACTGTTTTTT. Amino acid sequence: CASSTQGSNEKLFF.

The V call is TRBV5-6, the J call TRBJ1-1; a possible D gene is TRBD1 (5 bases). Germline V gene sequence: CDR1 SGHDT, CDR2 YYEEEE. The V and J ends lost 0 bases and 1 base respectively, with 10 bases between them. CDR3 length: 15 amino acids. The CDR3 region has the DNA TGTGCCAGCAGCTTGGTTGGGACGGAGAACACTGAAGCTTTCTTT. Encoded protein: CASSLVGTENTEAFF.

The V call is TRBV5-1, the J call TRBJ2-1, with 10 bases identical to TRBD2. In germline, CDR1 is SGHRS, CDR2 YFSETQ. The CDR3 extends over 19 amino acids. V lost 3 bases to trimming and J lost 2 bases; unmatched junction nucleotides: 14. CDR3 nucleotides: TGCGCCAGCAGCTCCCGGGGTAGCGGGGGGCAATTCACCTACAATGAGCAGTTCTTC. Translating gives CASSSRGSGGQFTYNEQFF.

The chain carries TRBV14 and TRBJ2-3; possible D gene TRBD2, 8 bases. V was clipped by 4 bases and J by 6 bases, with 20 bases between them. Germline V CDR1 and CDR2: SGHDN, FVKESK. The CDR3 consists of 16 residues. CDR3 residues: CASSPRGAGGADTQYF. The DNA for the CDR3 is TGTGCCAGCAGCCCCAGGGGGGCGGGGGGTGCCGATACGCAGTATTTT.

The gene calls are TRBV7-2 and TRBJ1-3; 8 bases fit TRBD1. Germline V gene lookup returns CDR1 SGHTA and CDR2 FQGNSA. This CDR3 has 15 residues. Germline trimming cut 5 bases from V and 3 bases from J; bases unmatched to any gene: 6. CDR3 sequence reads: CASSPWTGNGNTIYF. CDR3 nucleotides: TGTGCCAGCAGCCCATGGACAGGGAATGGAAACACCATATATTTT.

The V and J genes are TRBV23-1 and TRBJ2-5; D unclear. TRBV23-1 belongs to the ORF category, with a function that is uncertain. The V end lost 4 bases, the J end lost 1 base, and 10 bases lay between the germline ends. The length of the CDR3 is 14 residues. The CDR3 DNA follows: TGCGCCAGCAGTCCGAGACTCGGCCAAGAGACCCAGTACTTC. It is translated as CASSPRLGQETQYF.

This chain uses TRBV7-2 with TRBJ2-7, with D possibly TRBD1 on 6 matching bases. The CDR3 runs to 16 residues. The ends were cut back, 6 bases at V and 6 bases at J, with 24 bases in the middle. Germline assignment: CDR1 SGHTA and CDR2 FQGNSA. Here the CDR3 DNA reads TGTGCCAGCAGTCCCATTTACAGGGTTGAGGGTGGCGAGCAGTACTTC. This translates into CASSPIYRVEGGEQYF.

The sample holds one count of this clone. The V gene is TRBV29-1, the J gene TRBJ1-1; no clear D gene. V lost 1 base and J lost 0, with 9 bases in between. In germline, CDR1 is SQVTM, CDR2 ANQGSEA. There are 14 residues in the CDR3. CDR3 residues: CSVEGFLMNTEAFF. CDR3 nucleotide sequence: TGCAGCGTTGAAGGGTTTCTAATGAACACTGAAGCTTTCTTT.

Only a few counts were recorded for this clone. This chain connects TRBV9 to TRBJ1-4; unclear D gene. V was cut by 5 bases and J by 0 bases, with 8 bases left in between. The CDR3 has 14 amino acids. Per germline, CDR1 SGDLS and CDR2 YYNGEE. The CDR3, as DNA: TGTGCCAGCAGTCTTTTTGCAACTAATGAAAAACTGTTTTTT. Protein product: CASSLFATNEKLFF.

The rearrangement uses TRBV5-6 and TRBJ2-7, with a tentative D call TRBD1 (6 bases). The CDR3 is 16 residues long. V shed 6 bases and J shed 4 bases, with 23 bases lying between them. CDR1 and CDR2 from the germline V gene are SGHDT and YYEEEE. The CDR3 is CASTHQPGQGLYEQYF. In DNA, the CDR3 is TGTGCCAGCACCCACCAGCCGGGACAAGGCTTGTACGAGCAGTACTTC.

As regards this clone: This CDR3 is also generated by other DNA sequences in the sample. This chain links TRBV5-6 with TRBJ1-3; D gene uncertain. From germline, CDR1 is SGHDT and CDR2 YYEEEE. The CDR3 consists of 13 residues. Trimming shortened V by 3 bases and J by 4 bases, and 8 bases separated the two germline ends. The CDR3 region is CASSWGSGNTIYF. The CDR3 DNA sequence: TGTGCCAGCAGCTGGGGATCCGGAAACACCATATATTTT.

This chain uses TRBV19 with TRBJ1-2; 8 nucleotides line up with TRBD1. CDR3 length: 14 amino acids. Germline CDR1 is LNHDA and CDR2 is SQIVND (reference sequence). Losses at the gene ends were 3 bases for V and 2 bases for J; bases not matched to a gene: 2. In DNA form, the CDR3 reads TGTGCCAGTAGTATGGACAGGGTAAACTATGGCTACACCTTC. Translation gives CASSMDRVNYGYTF. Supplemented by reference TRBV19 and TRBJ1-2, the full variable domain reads DGGITQSPKYLFRKEGQNVTLSCEQNLNHDAMYWYRQDPGQGLRLIYYSQIVNDFQKGDIAEGYSVSREKKESFPLTVTSAQKNPTAFYLCASSMDRVNYGYTFGSGTRLTVV.

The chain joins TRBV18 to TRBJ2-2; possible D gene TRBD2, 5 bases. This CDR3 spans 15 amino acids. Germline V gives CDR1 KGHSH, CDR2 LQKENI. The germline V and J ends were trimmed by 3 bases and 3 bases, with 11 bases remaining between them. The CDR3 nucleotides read TGTGCCAGCTCACCGCGGACTGGGGACACCGGGGAGCTGTTTTTT. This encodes CASSPRTGDTGELFF.

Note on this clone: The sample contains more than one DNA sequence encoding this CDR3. The CDR3 loop is CASSSLMNTEAFF. CDR3 in DNA: TGTGCCAGCAGCTCACTCATGAACACTGAAGCTTTCTTT. The rearrangement links TRBV7-9 to TRBJ1-1; no reliable D call. CDR3 length: 13 residues. In germline, CDR1 is SEHNR, CDR2 FQNEAQ (reference sequence). Trimming removed 4 bases from V and 0 bases from J, with 6 bases in between.

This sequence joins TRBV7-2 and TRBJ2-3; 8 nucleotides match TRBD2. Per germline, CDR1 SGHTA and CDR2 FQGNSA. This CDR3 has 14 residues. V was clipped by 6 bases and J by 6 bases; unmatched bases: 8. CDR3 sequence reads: CASSRSGGRDTQYF. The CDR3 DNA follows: TGTGCCAGCAGTCGTTCGGGGGGGCGGGATACGCAGTATTTT.

The CDR3 is CASSSSDTQYF. DNA of the CDR3: TGTGCCAGCAGCTCCTCAGATACGCAGTATTTT. The rearrangement uses TRBV6-5 and TRBJ2-3; no firm D call. CDR3 length equals 11 residues. Germline V gene data show CDR1 as MNHEY and CDR2 as SVGAGI. Trimming stripped 6 bases from V and 4 bases from J, with 5 bases between.

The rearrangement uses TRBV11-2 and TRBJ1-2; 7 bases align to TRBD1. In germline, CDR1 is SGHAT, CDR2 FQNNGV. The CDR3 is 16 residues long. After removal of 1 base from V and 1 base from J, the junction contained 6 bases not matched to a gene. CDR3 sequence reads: CASSLVTGIVNYGYTF. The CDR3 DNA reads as TGTGCCAGCAGCTTAGTGACAGGGATAGTTAACTATGGCTACACCTTC.

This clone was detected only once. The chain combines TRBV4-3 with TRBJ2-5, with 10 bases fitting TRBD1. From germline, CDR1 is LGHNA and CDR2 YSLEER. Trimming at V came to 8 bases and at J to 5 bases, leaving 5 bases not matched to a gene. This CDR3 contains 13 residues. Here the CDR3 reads CASGRDRGETQYF. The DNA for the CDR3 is TGCGCCAGCGGGCGGGACAGGGGTGAGACCCAGTACTTC.